The subject of this entry is one T cell receptor beta chain. Its antigen is not identified. Documented time point: newly diagnosed GD, antithyroid drugs for less than 3 months. Making the TCR library involved RNA that had been extracted from PBMCs. Germline V CDR1 and CDR2: SGHDT, YYEEEE. Trimming cost V 3 bases and J 0 bases, with 18 bases left between them. CDR3 length: 17 residues. This sample is part of a study of regulatory T cells in long-lasting Graves disease. For TCR beta, libraries came from iRepertoire HTBI primers and Arm-PCR of CDR3 regions. TCRdb reanalysed the multiplex PCR reads using MiXCR and keeps one entry per CDR3 protein. The sample has roughly 320,000 distinct CDR3 sequences, around 15% seen once. Study-wide findings and caveats: Since the sample size was small, accuracy may have been reduced. Among samples with persistent disease, TRBV28, TRBJ1-2 and TRBJ2-5 were favored. More public clonotypes were shared by persistent patients (approximately 3,000) than by new patients (about 1,000). Persistent Graves' patients had lower TCR diversity than newly diagnosed ones.

The sample was also reused in another study, on T cells in Graves' hyperthyroidism and ophthalmopathy.

The chain recombines TRBV5-6 with TRBJ2-5, with D possibly TRBD1 on 5 matching bases. The receptor was derived from a man in his forties with Graves disease. This specimen consisted of peripheral blood mononuclear cells (PBMCs), obtained at new diagnosis, from a patient treated with antithyroid drugs. In DNA, the CDR3 is TGTGCCAGCAGCTCCTTTGGCGACAGCGAGTACCAAGAGACCCAGTACTTC. Translated: CASSSFGDSEYQETQYF. The full variable domain, its missing parts supplied by reference TRBV5-6 and TRBJ2-5, is DAGVTQSPTHLIKTRGQQVTLRCSPKSGHDTVSWYQQALGQGPQFIFQYYEEEERQRGNFPDRFSGHQFPNYSSELNVNALLLGDSALYLCASSSFGDSEYQETQYFGPGTRLLVL.